This T cell receptor (beta chain) is drawn from a study of shared clonotypes between healthy human individuals. Study-wide context: Per donor, three plates held CD4 naive cells, three held CD4 memory, two held CD8 naive and one held CD8 memory. Whole-study results and caveats: What naive subsets generally showed was a larger estimated richness than memory subsets showed. The genetic and exposure-history diversity represented was limited by few donors.

Produced via immunoSEQ multiplex PCR; TCRdb's table is partial and in-frame only. Of hundreds of thousands of clones listed, 90% to 97% are singletons. This CDR3 contains 16 residues. V lost 7 bases, J lost 0 bases, and 9 bases stayed unmatched. Germline V gene sequence: CDR1 MDHEN, CDR2 SYDVKM. For this clone: Its specificity is not known.

Positive CCR7 selection of CD45RO-negative cells yielded the naive CD8 cells, and terminally differentiated effector memory CD45RA+ cells were excluded. Material for sequencing was naive CD8+ T cells sorted from blood. The gene calls are TRBV28 and TRBJ1-2; TRBD1 matches 9 bases. The receptor's source is a woman aged 25 to 39 in good health. CDR3 in DNA: TGTGCCAGCACCGACGGGACAGGGCACGCTAACTATGGCTACACCTTC. Protein: CASTDGTGHANYGYTF.